Below are 23 T cell receptor beta chains sequenced from a single sample in a study of radiation and T cells in renal cell carcinoma. Sample time point: baseline pretreatment blood. As to treatment: 15 Gy SBRT to primary tumor, nephrectomy 4 weeks later. Produced via immunoSEQ multiplex PCR; TCRdb's table is partial and in-frame only. The data show about 130,000 clones, 70% to 90% seen once. Sequencing used blood, obtained from a patient whose treatment included radiotherapy and nephrectomy. The source of these receptors is a woman in her 50s with renal cell carcinoma.

The chain joins TRBV6-5 to TRBJ2-2; D is perhaps TRBD2 (5 bases). The V end lost 6 bases, the J end lost 5 bases, and 16 bases lay between the germline ends. Per the germline V gene, CDR1 is MNHEY and CDR2 is SVGAGI. The CDR3 sequence is 15 residues long. CDR3 region: CASRDGLRETGELFF. The CDR3 coding sequence is TGTGCCAGCAGAGATGGGTTGAGGGAAACCGGGGAGCTGTTTTTT.

This sequence joins TRBV30 and TRBJ1-1, with 7 bases that match TRBD1. CDR3 length equals 15 residues. V lost 1 base to trimming and J lost 3 bases; unmatched junction nucleotides: 8. The germline CDR1 and CDR2 sequences are GTSNPN and SVGIG (reference sequence). As DNA, the CDR3 is TGTGCCTGGAGTGGTAACAGGGGTTACGACACTGAAGCTTTCTTT. The encoded protein is CAWSGNRGYDTEAFF. Drawing the rest from reference TRBV30 and TRBJ1-1, the complete variable domain is SQTIHQWPATLVQPVGSPLSLECTVEGTSNPNLYWYRQAAGRGLQLLFYSVGIGQISSEVPQNLSASRPQDRQFILSSKKLLLSDSGFYLCAWSGNRGYDTEAFFGQGTRLTVV.

The chain recombines TRBV5-1 with TRBJ2-6; no firm D call. Germline values: CDR1 SGHRS, CDR2 YFSETQ. With 0 bases removed from V and 5 bases from J, the gap between germline ends came to 15 bases. CDR3 size: 17 residues. The CDR3 DNA reads as TGCGCCAGCAGCTTGGCCAAGCTATCCGCGTGGGCCAACGTCCTGACTTTC. It translates to CASSLAKLSAWANVLTF. Combining the CDR3 with reference TRBV5-1 and TRBJ2-6 gives the whole variable domain KAGVTQTPRYLIKTRGQQVTLSCSPISGHRSVSWYQQTPGQGLQFLFEYFSETQRNKGNFPGRFSGRQFSNSRSEMNVSTLELGDSALYLCASSLAKLSAWANVLTFGAGSRLTVL.

CDR3 in amino acids: CASSEYNKGAGGYTF. CDR3 sequence (DNA): TGTGCCAGCAGTGAATATAATAAGGGCGCAGGGGGCTACACCTTC. The rearrangement uses TRBV25-1 and TRBJ1-2, with D possibly TRBD1 on 5 matching bases. The CDR3 is 15 amino acids. Germline V gene sequence: CDR1 MGHDK, CDR2 SYGVNS. V was pared by 0 bases and J by 8 bases, with 16 bases between.

Here the CDR3 DNA reads TGTGCCAGCAGCGTAGACAGGGCTAACACCGGGGAGCTGTTTTTT. Amino acids: CASSVDRANTGELFF. The chain employs TRBV2 and TRBJ2-2; 7 nucleotides agree with TRBD1. The length of the CDR3 is 15 residues. The germline V gene has CDR1 SNHLY and CDR2 FYNNEI. Losses at the gene ends were 6 bases for V and 2 bases for J; bases not matched to a gene: 6.

This clone was seen only once. CDR3 region: CASISLGGTEAFF. The CDR3 bases are TGTGCCAGTATCTCCCTCGGGGGGACTGAAGCTTTCTTT. The rearrangement links TRBV19 to TRBJ1-1; perhaps TRBD1 as D (5 bases). CDR1 is LNHDA, CDR2 SQIVND, per germline (reference sequence). V lost 7 bases, J lost 5 bases, and 14 bases lay in between. The CDR3 consists of 13 residues.

Note on this clone: The sample holds other DNA sequences that translate to the same CDR3. The chain joins TRBV5-1 to TRBJ2-7; no reliable D call. V dropped 0 bases and J dropped 3 bases, with 7 bases sitting between them. The CDR3 consists of 13 residues. Germline loops: CDR1 SGHRS, CDR2 YFSETQ. CDR3 coding DNA: TGCGCCAGCAGCTTGGACGGAGTCTACGAGCAGTACTTC. As protein: CASSLDGVYEQYF.

The V call is TRBV6-1, the J call TRBJ1-1, with D unresolved. Looked up from germline, CDR1 is MNHNS and CDR2 is SASEGT. V dropped 1 base and J dropped 3 bases, with 6 bases sitting between them. This CDR3 is 13 amino acids long. The CDR3 loop is CASSEVLDTEAFF. CDR3 nucleotides: TGTGCCAGCAGTGAAGTCTTGGACACTGAAGCTTTCTTT.

The chain has TRBV7-3 and TRBJ2-7; either TRBD1 or TRBD2 may supply D (5 bases each). Trimming took 5 bases from V and 1 from J, leaving 15 bases between them. The CDR3 length is 15 residues. Germline V gene data show CDR1 as SGHTA and CDR2 as FQGTGA. The CDR3 nucleotides read TGTGCCAGCAGCCCCCGGGGCGGTGAGTCCTACGAGCAGTACTTC. This encodes CASSPRGGESYEQYF.

The chain uses TRBV4-2 and TRBJ1-6; 7 positions agree with TRBD1. CDR1 LGHNA and CDR2 YNFKEQ come from the germline V gene. J lost 7 bases, V lost 0 bases, and 3 bases had no gene match. The CDR3 covers 15 residues. This CDR3 reads CASSQDGTENSPLHF. The CDR3 DNA follows: TGTGCCAGCAGCCAAGACGGGACAGAAAATTCACCCCTCCACTTT.

CDR3 nucleotide sequence: TGCGCCAGCAGCCTACGAGCAGCAAGCTCCTATAATTCACCCCTCCACTTT. It specifies CASSLRAASSYNSPLHF. This chain uses TRBV4-3 with TRBJ1-6; D not resolved. Between the trimmed V and J ends, which lost 4 bases and 0 bases, there was a span of 13 bases. Germline-derived CDR1 and CDR2 are LGHNA and YSLEER. This CDR3 contains 17 residues.

V gene TRBV6-4 combines with J gene TRBJ2-5; D gene ambiguous. Germline loops: CDR1 MRHNA, CDR2 SNTAGT. The CDR3 has 12 amino acids. The V gene lost 7 bases and the J gene lost 3 bases, with 9 bases spanning the gap. This CDR3 is CASKTREETQYF. CDR3 bases: TGTGCCAGCAAAACCAGAGAAGAGACCCAGTACTTC.

The chain combines TRBV11-2 with TRBJ1-1, with D possibly being TRBD1 (5 bases). V lost 1 base, J lost 1 base, and 19 bases lay in between. The CDR3 is 18 amino acids. The germline CDR1 and CDR2 sequences are SGHAT and FQNNGV. The CDR3 DNA reads TGTGCCAGCAGCTTAGTGGGCCCCCGGACAACAGAGAACACTGAAGCTTTCTTT. It codes for CASSLVGPRTTENTEAFF. Based on the CDR3 plus reference TRBV11-2 and TRBJ1-1, the full variable domain is EAGVAQSPRYKIIEKRQSVAFWCNPISGHATLYWYQQILGQGPKLLIQFQNNGVVDDSQLPKDRFSAERLKGVDSTLKIQPAKLEDSAVYLCASSLVGPRTTENTEAFFGQGTRLTVV.

V is TRBV5-4 and J is TRBJ2-3; D is unresolved. The length of the CDR3 is 13 residues. V gave up 0 bases and J gave up 2 bases, with 4 bases separating them. CDR1 SGHNT and CDR2 YYREEE come from the germline V gene (reference sequence). CDR3 protein: CASSLVFTDTQYF. For the CDR3, the DNA is TGTGCCAGCAGCTTGGTTTTCACAGATACGCAGTATTTT.

The chain has TRBV9 and TRBJ1-4; D unclear. Trimming left V 0 bases short and J 2 bases short, with 8 bases between. This CDR3 spans 15 amino acids. Germline V gene data show CDR1 as SGDLS and CDR2 as YYNGEE. CDR3 residues: CASSVVLRTNEKLFF. In DNA, the CDR3 is TGTGCCAGCAGCGTAGTTCTGAGGACTAATGAAAAACTGTTTTTT. Using reference TRBV9 and TRBJ1-4 for the parts outside the CDR3, the full variable domain is DSGVTQTPKHLITATGQRVTLRCSPRSGDLSVYWYQQSLDQGLQFLIQYYNGEERAKGNILERFSAQQFPDLHSELNLSSLELGDSALYFCASSVVLRTNEKLFFGSGTQLSVL.

This chain connects TRBV6-5 to TRBJ1-5; the D gene is possibly TRBD1 (6 bases). CDR3 length: 15 amino acids. The V and J ends lost 2 bases and 9 bases respectively, with 17 bases between them. Germline V CDR1 and CDR2: MNHEY, SVGAGI. CDR3 sequence: CASSYGGPQGLPQHF. CDR3 bases: TGTGCCAGCAGTTACGGAGGGCCCCAGGGGCTGCCCCAGCATTTT.

This chain uses TRBV7-2 with TRBJ1-1, with 7 bases that match TRBD1. The V gene end was trimmed by 5 bases and the J gene end by 6 bases; junction bases not matched to a gene: 6. Germline loops: CDR1 SGHTA, CDR2 FQGNSA. The CDR3 has 13 amino acids. CDR3 nucleotides: TGTGCCAGCAGCCCACTCCAGGGGGCTGAAGCTTTCTTT. It translates to CASSPLQGAEAFF.

V gene TRBV7-2 combines with J gene TRBJ1-3; no clear D gene. This CDR3 has 14 amino acids. Germline V gene data show CDR1 as SGHTA and CDR2 as FQGNSA. V shed 1 base and J shed 4 bases, with 8 bases lying between them. The CDR3 coding sequence is TGTGCCAGCAGCTTAGTTGCCGCCGGAAACACCATATATTTT. It translates to CASSLVAAGNTIYF.

V is TRBV6-6 and J is TRBJ1-2; D possibly corresponds to TRBD1 (6 bases). V shed 4 bases and J shed 4 bases, with 13 bases lying between them. CDR3 length: 14 amino acids. CDR1 and CDR2 (germline): MNHNY, SVGAGI (reference sequence). CDR3 residues: CASSLGAGSYGYTF. In DNA, the CDR3 is TGTGCCAGCAGTTTGGGGGCCGGTAGCTATGGCTACACCTTC.

The rearrangement uses TRBV19 and TRBJ2-1; no clear D gene. This CDR3 has 15 amino acids. CDR1 and CDR2 from the germline V gene are LNHDA and SQIVND (reference sequence). V lost 8 bases and J lost 6, with 20 bases in between. The CDR3 coding sequence is TGTGCCAGTGGGTCTTGGGGTTGGTCCGCCAATGAGCAGTTCTTC. It encodes CASGSWGWSANEQFF.

The V call is TRBV4-3, the J call TRBJ1-1; weak D call: TRBD1 (6 bases). The CDR3 is 13 amino acids. The germline gives CDR1 LGHNA, CDR2 YSLEER. Deletions cut 3 bases from V and 3 bases from J, with 8 bases between. CDR3: CASSQDSDTEAFF. In nucleotides, the CDR3 is TGCGCCAGCAGCCAGGACAGCGACACTGAAGCTTTCTTT.

The chain carries TRBV7-3 and TRBJ2-2; possible D gene TRBD2, 6 bases. Per germline, CDR1 SGHTA and CDR2 FQGTGA. V lost 4 bases to trimming and J lost 2 bases, with 11 bases between them. This CDR3 comprises 15 residues. In nucleotides, the CDR3 is TGTGCCAGCAGCTCACCGGGGGTTAACACCGGGGAGCTGTTTTTT. The encoded protein is CASSSPGVNTGELFF.

The chain combines TRBV7-3 with TRBJ1-2; D is ambiguous. From germline, CDR1 is SGHTA and CDR2 FQGTGA. The CDR3 has 13 residues. Trimming took 5 bases from V and 4 from J, leaving 11 bases between them. CDR3 amino acids: CASSPAKGYGYTF. CDR3 DNA: TGTGCCAGCAGCCCCGCTAAGGGCTATGGCTACACCTTC.